The following is a T cell receptor (beta chain) sequence with its context. Its antigen is not identified. 5'RACE with constant-segment primers yielded barcoded, UMI-tagged TCR alpha and TCR beta cDNA libraries. A single record per CDR3 protein comes from TCRdb applying MiXCR to the 5' RACE reads. The sample contains 350,000 to 450,000 distinct CDR3 sequences, roughly 24% of which appear only once. This CDR3 is 14 amino acids long. V dropped 2 bases and J dropped 3 bases, with 11 bases sitting between them. The sample belongs to a study of T-cell memory formation after mild COVID-19. Study information: TCR clusters mostly belonged to single donors.

Overall study findings and caveats: The finding that pre-infection memory included some responding clones suggested that cross-reactive memory joined. Proof of SARS-CoV-2 specificity was absent for the second-wave clones that crested on day 37.

Sequencing input: PBMCs or a T cell subset sorted from them (not recorded which). The sequence derives from an adult woman who had mild COVID-19 (a few samples of this study predate the infection). Cell type and time point are not known. The chain couples TRBV12-3 or TRBV12-4 to TRBJ2-7; D is unresolved. This CDR3 reads CASSLSSPGYEQYF. CDR3 coding DNA: TGTGCCAGCAGTTTAAGTAGTCCAGGCTACGAGCAGTACTTC.